The sequence of this T cell receptor (beta chain) was determined in a study of T cells in narcolepsy. Here immunoSEQ multiplex PCR was the method, and the copy in TCRdb shows in-frame clones only, minus some. The data contain approximately 28,000 clones, about four fifths of them singletons. This TCR was sampled from a human donor with narcolepsy. The material sequenced was CD45RA- memory CD4+ T cells from PBMCs.

CDR3 nucleotides: TGCGCCAGCAGCCCCGCCCCGGGACTAGCGGGGGGCGCCTACAATGAGCAGTTCTTC. Its translation: CASSPAPGLAGGAYNEQFF. The chain couples TRBV5-1 to TRBJ2-1, with 15 bases that match TRBD2. From germline, CDR1 is SGHRS and CDR2 YFSETQ. CDR3 length: 19 amino acids. V shed 4 bases, J shed 2 bases, and the junction held 10 bases outside the gene matches.